This record concerns one TCR beta chain sequence. Antigen: not known. The PCR used 60 Vbeta and 13 Jbeta primers. Profiling relied on immunoSEQ multiplex PCR, and the TCRdb table lists in-frame clones only, not all of them. The table lists 30,000 to 40,000 clones, about 65% of them singletons, with about 21% in the top ten. The data were taken from a study of cytomegalovirus exposure and HLA in healthy donors. Overall study: Drawn from HLA-typed donors, tens of millions of unique TCRs were held in an early data release. Study outcomes and limitations: Fewer N-insertions than the approximately 700-donor mean were reportedly shown by an Asian-associated ancestry cluster in a later analysis. The authors later linked a missense DCLRE1C variant to TCR beta V- and J-gene trimming. The study had only CMV serostatus as immune exposure information.

The CDR3 is 14 residues long. V was trimmed by 3 bases and J by 11 bases, leaving 14 bases between them. The V gene's germline CDR1 is WNHNN and CDR2 SYGVQD (reference sequence). The rearrangement uses TRBV10-1 and TRBJ1-6; the D gene is possibly TRBD1 (5 bases). This TCR was recovered from a man aged 45-65 years in good health and CMV-seropositive. The material sequenced was PBMCs. As DNA, the CDR3 is TGCGCCAGCAGTGAAGGTCAGGGTCAGGCACCCCTCCACTTT. Residues: CASSEGQGQAPLHF.